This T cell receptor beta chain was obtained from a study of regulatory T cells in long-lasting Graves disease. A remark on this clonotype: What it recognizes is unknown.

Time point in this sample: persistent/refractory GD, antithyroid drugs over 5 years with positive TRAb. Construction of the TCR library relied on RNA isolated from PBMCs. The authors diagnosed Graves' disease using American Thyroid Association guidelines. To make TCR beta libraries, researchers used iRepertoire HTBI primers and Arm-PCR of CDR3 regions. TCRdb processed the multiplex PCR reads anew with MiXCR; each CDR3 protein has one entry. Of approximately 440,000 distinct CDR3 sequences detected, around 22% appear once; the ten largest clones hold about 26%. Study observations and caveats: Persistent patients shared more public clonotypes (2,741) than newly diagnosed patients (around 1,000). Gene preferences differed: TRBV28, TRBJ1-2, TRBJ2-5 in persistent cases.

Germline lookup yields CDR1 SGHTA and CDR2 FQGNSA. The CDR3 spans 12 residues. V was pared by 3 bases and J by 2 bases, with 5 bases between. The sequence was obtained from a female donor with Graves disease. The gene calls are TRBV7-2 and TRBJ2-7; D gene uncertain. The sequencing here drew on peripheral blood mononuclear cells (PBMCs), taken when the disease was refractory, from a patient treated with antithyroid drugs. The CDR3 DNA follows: TGTGCCAGCAGCTTTCCTCCCTACGAGCAGTACTTC. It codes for CASSFPPYEQYF.